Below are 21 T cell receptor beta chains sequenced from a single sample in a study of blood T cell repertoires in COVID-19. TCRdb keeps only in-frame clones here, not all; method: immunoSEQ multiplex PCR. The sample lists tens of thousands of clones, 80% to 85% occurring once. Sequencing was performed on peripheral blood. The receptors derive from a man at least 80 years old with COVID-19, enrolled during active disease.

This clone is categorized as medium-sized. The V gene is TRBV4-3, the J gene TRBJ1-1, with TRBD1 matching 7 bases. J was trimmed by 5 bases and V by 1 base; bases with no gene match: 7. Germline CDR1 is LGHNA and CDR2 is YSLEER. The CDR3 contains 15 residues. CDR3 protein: CASSQVRAGGTEAFF. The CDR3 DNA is TGCGCCAGCAGCCAAGTTCGAGCAGGGGGGACTGAAGCTTTCTTT.

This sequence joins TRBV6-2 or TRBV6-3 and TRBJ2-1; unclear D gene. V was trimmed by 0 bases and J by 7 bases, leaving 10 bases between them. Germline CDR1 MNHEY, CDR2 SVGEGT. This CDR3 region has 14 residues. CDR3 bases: TGTGCCAGCAGTTACTCGATCTATAGAAATGAGCAGTTCTTC. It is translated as CASSYSIYRNEQFF.

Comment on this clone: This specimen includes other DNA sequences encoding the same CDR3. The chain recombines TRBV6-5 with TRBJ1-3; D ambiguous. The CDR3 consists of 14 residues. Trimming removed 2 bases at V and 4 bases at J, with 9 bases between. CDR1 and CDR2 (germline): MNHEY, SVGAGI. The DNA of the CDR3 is TGTGCCAGCAGTTACCGGGGTTCCGGAAACACCATATATTTT. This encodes CASSYRGSGNTIYF.

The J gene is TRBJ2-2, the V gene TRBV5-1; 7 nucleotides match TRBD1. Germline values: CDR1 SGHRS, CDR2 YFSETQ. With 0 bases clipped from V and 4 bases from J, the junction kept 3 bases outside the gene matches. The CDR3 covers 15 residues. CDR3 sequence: CASSLVGDSTGELFF. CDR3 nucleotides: TGCGCCAGCAGCTTGGTAGGGGACAGCACCGGGGAGCTGTTTTTT.

CDR3 DNA sequence: TGCGCCAGCAGCTTGGGAGACAATAATGAAAAACTGTTTTTT. It yields the protein CASSLGDNNEKLFF. The V call is TRBV5-1, the J call TRBJ1-4; no reliable D call. Germline-derived CDR1 and CDR2 are SGHRS and YFSETQ. With 0 bases removed from V and 4 bases from J, the gap between germline ends came to 7 bases. The CDR3 loop spans 14 amino acids.

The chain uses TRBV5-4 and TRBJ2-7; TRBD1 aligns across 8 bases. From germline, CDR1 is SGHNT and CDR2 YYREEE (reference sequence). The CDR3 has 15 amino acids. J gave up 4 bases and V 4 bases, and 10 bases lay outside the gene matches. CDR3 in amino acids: CASSPWRTGTYEQYF. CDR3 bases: TGTGCCAGCAGCCCGTGGAGGACAGGGACGTACGAGCAGTACTTC.

Here the CDR3 reads CASSKMGGHQPQHF. DNA for the CDR3: TGTGCCAGTAGTAAAATGGGGGGTCATCAGCCCCAGCATTTT. This chain links TRBV19 with TRBJ1-5, with D perhaps matching TRBD1 (5 bases). This CDR3 spans 14 amino acids. The V and J ends lost 4 bases and 5 bases respectively, with 12 bases between them. The germline V gene encodes CDR1 LNHDA and CDR2 SQIVND (reference sequence).

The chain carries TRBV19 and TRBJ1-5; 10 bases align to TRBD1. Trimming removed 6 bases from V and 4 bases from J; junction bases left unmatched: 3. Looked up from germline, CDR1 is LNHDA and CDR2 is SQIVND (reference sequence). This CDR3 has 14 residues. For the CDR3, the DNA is TGTGCCAGTAGCGGACAGGGGGGAAATCAGCCCCAGCATTTT. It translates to CASSGQGGNQPQHF.

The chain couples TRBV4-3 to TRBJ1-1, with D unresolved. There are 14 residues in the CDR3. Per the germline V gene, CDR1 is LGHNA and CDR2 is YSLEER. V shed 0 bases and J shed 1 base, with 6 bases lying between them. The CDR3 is CASSQEGRNTEAFF. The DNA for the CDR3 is TGCGCCAGCAGCCAAGAGGGGAGGAACACTGAAGCTTTCTTT.

This CDR3 reads CASSTRPGQGDEQYF. CDR3 in DNA: TGTGCCAGCAGCACCCGCCCGGGACAGGGCGACGAGCAGTACTTC. The gene calls are TRBV4-2 and TRBJ2-7; TRBD1 agrees at 9 bases. V lost 5 bases to trimming and J lost 5 bases; unmatched junction nucleotides: 10. The CDR3 covers 15 residues. Germline-derived CDR1 and CDR2 are LGHNA and YNFKEQ.

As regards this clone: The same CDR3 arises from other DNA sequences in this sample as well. The CDR3 nucleotides read TGTGCCAGCTCGGGACAGGGAAGAGAAAAACTGTTTTTT. This sequence encodes CASSGQGREKLFF. The chain links TRBV18 to TRBJ1-4; the match to TRBD1 covers 9 bases. This CDR3 has 13 amino acids. Germline CDR1 is KGHSH and CDR2 is LQKENI. The trim removed 6 bases at V and 8 bases at J, leaving 4 bases unmatched.

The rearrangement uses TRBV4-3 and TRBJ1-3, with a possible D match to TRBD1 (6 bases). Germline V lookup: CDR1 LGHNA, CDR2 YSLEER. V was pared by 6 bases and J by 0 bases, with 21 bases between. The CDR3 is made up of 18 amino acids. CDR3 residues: CASSPGDLPPSSGNTIYF. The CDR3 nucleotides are TGCGCCAGCAGTCCAGGGGACCTACCTCCTTCCTCTGGAAACACCATATATTTT.

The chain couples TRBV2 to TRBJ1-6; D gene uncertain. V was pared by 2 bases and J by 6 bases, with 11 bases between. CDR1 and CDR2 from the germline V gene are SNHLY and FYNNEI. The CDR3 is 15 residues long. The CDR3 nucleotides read TGTGCCAGCAGTGAACAAGGAGGAGTTAATTCACCCCTCCACTTT. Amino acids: CASSEQGGVNSPLHF.

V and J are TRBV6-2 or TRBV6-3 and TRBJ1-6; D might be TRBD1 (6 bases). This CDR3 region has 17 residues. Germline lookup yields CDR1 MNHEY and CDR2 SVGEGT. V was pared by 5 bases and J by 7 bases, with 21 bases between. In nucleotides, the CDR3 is TGTGCCAGCAGTACCCCCCCGGGACAACGACGGAATTCACCCCTCCACTTT. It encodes CASSTPPGQRRNSPLHF.

CDR3 sequence reads: CASSYDRGNTEAFF. The CDR3, as DNA: TGCGCCAGCAGCTACGACAGGGGGAACACTGAAGCTTTCTTT. The chain employs TRBV5-1 and TRBJ1-1, with 8 bases identical to TRBD1. The V gene's germline CDR1 is SGHRS and CDR2 YFSETQ. The trim removed 3 bases at V and 1 base at J, leaving 2 bases unmatched. This CDR3 is built from 14 residues. The full variable domain, completed using reference TRBV5-1 and TRBJ1-1, is KAGVTQTPRYLIKTRGQQVTLSCSPISGHRSVSWYQQTPGQGLQFLFEYFSETQRNKGNFPGRFSGRQFSNSRSEMNVSTLELGDSALYLCASSYDRGNTEAFFGQGTRLTVV.

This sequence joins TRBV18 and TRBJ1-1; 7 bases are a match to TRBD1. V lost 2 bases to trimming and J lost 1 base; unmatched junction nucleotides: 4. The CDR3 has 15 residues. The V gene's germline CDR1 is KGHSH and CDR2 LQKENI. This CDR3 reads CASSPGQGGNTEAFF. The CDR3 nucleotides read TGTGCCAGCTCACCAGGGCAGGGGGGGAACACTGAAGCTTTCTTT. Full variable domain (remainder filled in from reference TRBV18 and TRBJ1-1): NAGVMQNPRHLVRRRGQEARLRCSPMKGHSHVYWYRQLPEEGLKFMVYLQKENIIDESGMPKERFSAEFPKEGPSILRIQQVVRGDSAAYFCASSPGQGGNTEAFFGQGTRLTVV.

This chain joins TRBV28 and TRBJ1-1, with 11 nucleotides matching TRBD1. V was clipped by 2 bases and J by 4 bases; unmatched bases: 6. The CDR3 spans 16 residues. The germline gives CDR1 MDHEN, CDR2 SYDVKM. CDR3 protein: CASSLRTGGVSTEAFF. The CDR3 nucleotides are TGTGCCAGCAGTTTAAGGACAGGGGGCGTCTCCACTGAAGCTTTCTTT.

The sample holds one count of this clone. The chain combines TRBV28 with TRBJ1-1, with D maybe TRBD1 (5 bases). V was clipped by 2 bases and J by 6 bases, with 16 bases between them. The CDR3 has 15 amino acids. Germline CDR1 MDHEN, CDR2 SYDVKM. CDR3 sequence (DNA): TGTGCCAGCAGTTTACCGCCGCCGCAGGGTGCTGAAGCTTTCTTT. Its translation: CASSLPPPQGAEAFF.

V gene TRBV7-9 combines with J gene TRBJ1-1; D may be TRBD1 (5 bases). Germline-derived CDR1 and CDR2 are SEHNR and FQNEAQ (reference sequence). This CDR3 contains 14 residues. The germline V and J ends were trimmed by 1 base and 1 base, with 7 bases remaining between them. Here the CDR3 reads CASSLERGNTEAFF. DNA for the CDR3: TGTGCCAGCAGCTTAGAAAGGGGGAACACTGAAGCTTTCTTT.

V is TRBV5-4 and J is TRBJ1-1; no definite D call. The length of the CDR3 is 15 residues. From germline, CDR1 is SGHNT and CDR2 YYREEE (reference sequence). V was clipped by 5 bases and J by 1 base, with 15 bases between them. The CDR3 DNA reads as TGTGCCAGCAGAAGTTTCCTAGCATCGAACACTGAAGCTTTCTTT. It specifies CASRSFLASNTEAFF.

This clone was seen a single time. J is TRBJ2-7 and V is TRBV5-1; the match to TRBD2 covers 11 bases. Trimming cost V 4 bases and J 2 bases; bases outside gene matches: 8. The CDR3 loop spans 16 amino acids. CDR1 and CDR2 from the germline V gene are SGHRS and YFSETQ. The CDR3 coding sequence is TGCGCCAGCAGCCCCGGGACTAGCGGTTATACCTACGAGCAGTACGTC. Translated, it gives CASSPGTSGYTYEQYV.